Each of the 12 T cell receptor beta chains below was sequenced from the same sample in a study of T cells after yellow fever vaccination. TCRdb itself ran the 5' RACE reads through MiXCR, one entry per CDR3 protein. This repertoire shows tens of thousands of distinct CDR3 sequences, almost 8% found once; its top ten account for roughly two fifths. The sample in question was CD8+ T cells sorted from PBMCs, obtained on the day of the yellow fever booster vaccination. The receptors derive from a man under 40 who received the YFV17D yellow fever vaccine.

The rearrangement links TRBV2 to TRBJ2-6, with a weak D call TRBD2 (5 bases). The CDR3 totals 17 residues. Trimming removed 8 bases at V and 0 bases at J, with 17 bases between. Per the germline V gene, CDR1 is SNHLY and CDR2 is FYNNEI. CDR3 loop: CASASDGDISGANVLTF. CDR3 nucleotides: TGTGCCAGCGCCTCGGACGGGGATATCTCTGGGGCCAACGTCCTGACTTTC. The whole variable domain, filled in from reference TRBV2 and TRBJ2-6, reads EPEVTQTPSHQVTQMGQEVILRCVPISNHLYFYWYRQILGQKVEFLVSFYNNEISEKSEIFDDQFSVERPDGSNFTLKIRSTKLEDSAMYFCASASDGDISGANVLTFGAGSRLTVL.

This clonotype was found a few times. The chain has TRBV3-1 and TRBJ2-7; maybe TRBD1 (6 bases). The germline V gene encodes CDR1 LGHDT and CDR2 YNNKEL (reference sequence). V dropped 0 bases and J dropped 6 bases, with 15 bases sitting between them. The CDR3 totals 15 residues. CDR3 protein: CASSQDIGQFSEQYF. The CDR3 DNA is TGTGCCAGCAGCCAAGATATAGGACAGTTCAGCGAGCAGTACTTC.

In the case of this clonotype: One end of the junction varies from germline; a read error may be responsible. The chain links TRBV6-1 to TRBJ1-4, with 9 bases identical to TRBD1. Germline V gene sequence: CDR1 MNHNS, CDR2 SASEGT. This CDR3 has 16 amino acids. CDR3 sequence (DNA): TGTGCCAGCAGTCCCTCCCGGACAGGGGAAAATGGAAAACTGTTTTTT. Translation: CASSPSRTGENGKLFF.

The chain couples TRBV7-2 to TRBJ2-2, with TRBD2 matching over 14 bases. The V gene's germline CDR1 is SGHTA and CDR2 FQGNSA. V was pared by 0 bases and J by 3 bases, with 3 bases of the junction left unmatched. CDR3 length: 18 residues. The CDR3 protein is CASSLARLAGGDTGELFF. CDR3 sequence (DNA): TGTGCCAGCAGCTTAGCGAGACTAGCGGGAGGGGACACCGGGGAGCTGTTTTTT.

This clonotype was counted between two and nine times. The V call is TRBV6-1, the J call TRBJ2-1; tentative D call: TRBD2 (6 bases). Germline CDR1 MNHNS, CDR2 SASEGT. Deletions cut 6 bases from V and 4 bases from J, with 28 bases between. The CDR3 spans 19 residues. In DNA, the CDR3 is TGTGCCAGCAGCTGGTCAATCTTCCCTAACTCTGGGACTTACAATGAGCAGTTCTTC. Its protein product is CASSWSIFPNSGTYNEQFF.

There are a few counts of this clonotype. The V and J genes are TRBV20-1 and TRBJ2-7; TRBD1 is a possible D gene (6 bases). The germline V and J ends were trimmed by 4 bases and 4 bases, with 26 bases remaining between them. Germline values: CDR1 DFQATT, CDR2 SNEGSKA (reference sequence). This CDR3 has 17 amino acids. CDR3 region: CSATPHWDGTGTYEQYF. DNA for the CDR3: TGCAGTGCTACCCCTCATTGGGACGGGACCGGGACATACGAGCAGTACTTC.

There are a few counts of this clonotype. The V call is TRBV20-1, the J call TRBJ1-6; no definite D call. This CDR3 region has 16 residues. Germline V lookup: CDR1 DFQATT, CDR2 SNEGSKA (reference sequence). V was pared by 0 bases and J by 9 bases, with 18 bases between. This CDR3 is CSARDPVKGETSPLHF. The CDR3 DNA is TGCAGTGCTAGAGATCCTGTGAAGGGCGAGACTTCACCCCTCCACTTT.

A few counts support this clonotype. The chain joins TRBV12-3 or TRBV12-4 to TRBJ1-1; D is ambiguous. V lost 1 base to trimming and J lost 1 base, with 10 bases between them. The CDR3 length is 15 residues. CDR3 sequence (DNA): TGTGCCAGCAGTTTAGACTGGGAGCAGAACACTGAAGCTTTCTTT. It translates to CASSLDWEQNTEAFF.

This clonotype has a count of ten or more. The chain couples TRBV15 to TRBJ2-5; D may be TRBD1 (7 bases). The CDR3 loop spans 15 amino acids. V was pared by 1 base and J by 0 bases, with 9 bases between. CDR1 LNHNV and CDR2 YYDKDF come from the germline V gene (reference sequence). CDR3 amino acids: CATSRAGGYQETQYF. The CDR3 DNA reads TGTGCCACCAGCAGAGCAGGGGGGTACCAAGAGACCCAGTACTTC.

This chain connects TRBV6-5 to TRBJ1-4; D gene unclear. The germline CDR1 and CDR2 sequences are MNHEY and SVGAGI. V was trimmed by 0 bases and J by 0 bases, leaving 5 bases between them. The CDR3 is 15 amino acids. In nucleotides, the CDR3 is TGTGCCAGCAGTTACTCAACGGCAACTAATGAAAAACTGTTTTTT. This codes for CASSYSTATNEKLFF.

The chain couples TRBV7-2 to TRBJ2-1; D is uncertain. The CDR3 sequence is 12 residues long. V dropped 5 bases and J dropped 7 bases, with 9 bases sitting between them. In germline, CDR1 is SGHTA, CDR2 FQGNSA. As DNA, the CDR3 is TGTGCCAGCAGCACACCTGGTAATGAGCAGTTCTTC. Its translation is CASSTPGNEQFF.

The V and J genes are TRBV29-1 and TRBJ2-1; D call uncertain. There are 12 residues in the CDR3. The germline V gene has CDR1 SQVTM and CDR2 ANQGSEA. Deletions cut 3 bases from V and 3 bases from J, with 6 bases between. CDR3 bases: TGCAGCGTTGAGTGGCTCTACAATGAGCAGTTCTTC. It codes for CSVEWLYNEQFF.